This TCR beta chain was recorded in a study of blood T cell repertoires in COVID-19. Study in general: The United States, Italy and Spain were the sources of the acute and convalescent COVID-19 samples. From T cells, B-cell-depleted T cells, or PBMCs came the material, which was cDNA or gDNA.

The germline V and J ends were trimmed by 5 bases and 5 bases, with 14 bases remaining between them. The CDR3 totals 14 residues. Using immunoSEQ multiplex PCR, the repertoire was profiled, and TCRdb retains in-frame clones only, with some absent. The table records approximately 290,000 clones, about 80% of them present only once. Those enrolled in Seattle joined during active infection and were followed longitudinally afterward. J is TRBJ2-3 and V is TRBV23-1, with D possibly TRBD1 on 6 matching bases. TRBV23-1 is given ORF status, its function remaining uncertain. The sequenced sample was peripheral blood. The TCR comes from a person aged 70 to 85 with COVID-19, enrolled during active disease. The DNA of the CDR3 is TGCGCCAGCAGTACCCACAGGGACGAAGATACGCAGTATTTT. As protein: CASSTHRDEDTQYF.